Below, 10 T cell receptor beta chains from the same sample are listed, as sequenced in a study of PD-1 blockade in classical Hodgkin lymphoma. Libraries were prepared by immunoSEQ multiplex PCR; TCRdb keeps only in-frame clonotypes and omits some of them. The sample records about 46,000 clones, approximately 73% being singletons. Every patient was affected by relapse after autologous stem cell transplantation, while exposure to brentuximab vedotin was not uniform. The sample in question was peripheral blood mononuclear cells (PBMCs), obtained at baseline. These receptors all stem from a human donor with classical Hodgkin lymphoma.

This rearrangement joins TRBV7-8 to TRBJ2-7; tentatively, D is TRBD1 or TRBD2 (5 bases each). The CDR3 is 15 residues long. Trimming took off 1 base at V and 5 bases at J, with 15 bases between the two ends. Germline values: CDR1 SGHVS, CDR2 FQNEAQ. CDR3 DNA sequence: TGTGCCAGCAGCTTAGGTCCCGGGGCGCGGAACGAGCAGTACTTC. This codes for CASSLGPGARNEQYF.

The rearrangement joins TRBV6-1 to TRBJ2-1; D gene ambiguous. The germline V gene has CDR1 MNHNS and CDR2 SASEGT. V dropped 2 bases and J dropped 5 bases, with 13 bases sitting between them. CDR3 length: 15 amino acids. The CDR3 here is CASSEWVGPNNEQFF. DNA of the CDR3: TGTGCCAGCAGTGAATGGGTAGGGCCGAACAATGAGCAGTTCTTC.

The chain uses TRBV10-1 and TRBJ2-7, with a tentative D call TRBD2 (6 bases). The CDR3 is 15 residues long. V was shortened by 3 bases and J by 3 bases, with 15 bases between the two germline ends. Per the germline V gene, CDR1 is WNHNN and CDR2 is SYGVQD (reference sequence). CDR3 in DNA: TGCGCCAGCAGTGATTCACGTTCCGGGGGCTACGAGCAGTACTTC. This translates into CASSDSRSGGYEQYF.

The chain joins TRBV5-1 to TRBJ2-2; D might be TRBD1 (7 bases). Germline values: CDR1 SGHRS, CDR2 YFSETQ. Trimming shortened V by 4 bases and J by 3 bases, and 10 bases separated the two germline ends. There are 14 residues in the CDR3. The CDR3 nucleotides are TGCGCCAGCAGCCCCAGGGGGGACACCGGGGAGCTGTTTTTT. Amino acid sequence: CASSPRGDTGELFF.

The rearrangement uses TRBV5-1 and TRBJ2-1; possible D gene TRBD2, 5 bases. The CDR3 has 16 residues. Trimming cost V 2 bases and J 3 bases, with 15 bases left between them. The germline V gene encodes CDR1 SGHRS and CDR2 YFSETQ. The CDR3 loop is CASSFQPQEGYNEQFF. The CDR3 nucleotides are TGCGCCAGCAGCTTTCAGCCCCAAGAGGGCTACAATGAGCAGTTCTTC.

In DNA form, the CDR3 reads TGTGCCTGGAGTCCGGGGCCTACCCCCCGGAGCAATCAGCCCCAGCATTTT. As protein: CAWSPGPTPRSNQPQHF. V and J are TRBV30 and TRBJ1-5; perhaps TRBD1 as D (5 bases). Trimming took 2 bases from V and 1 from J, leaving 18 bases between them. The CDR3 totals 17 residues. Germline assignment: CDR1 GTSNPN and CDR2 SVGIG (reference sequence).

The genes are TRBV19 and TRBJ1-1; 8 bases fit TRBD1. Germline V gene sequence: CDR1 LNHDA, CDR2 SQIVND (reference sequence). J lost 0 bases, V lost 4 bases, and 1 base had no gene match. This CDR3 is built from 14 residues. The CDR3 DNA reads as TGTGCCAGTAGTAGACAGGGGATGAACACTGAAGCTTTCTTT. This sequence encodes CASSRQGMNTEAFF.

The chain is built from TRBV5-1 and TRBJ2-5; 12 nucleotides match TRBD2. The junction had 4 bases not matched to a gene; V was cut back by 5 bases and J by 2 bases. The CDR3 extends over 15 amino acids. Per germline, CDR1 SGHRS and CDR2 YFSETQ. CDR3 region: CASRAGLAGQETQYF. CDR3 DNA: TGCGCCAGCAGGGCTGGACTAGCGGGACAAGAGACCCAGTACTTC. The entire variable domain, with the rest obtained from reference TRBV5-1 and TRBJ2-5, is as follows: KAGVTQTPRYLIKTRGQQVTLSCSPISGHRSVSWYQQTPGQGLQFLFEYFSETQRNKGNFPGRFSGRQFSNSRSEMNVSTLELGDSALYLCASRAGLAGQETQYFGPGTRLLVL.

The chain carries TRBV4-1 and TRBJ1-4; D perhaps matches TRBD1 (5 bases). Trimming took 5 bases from V and 7 from J, leaving 17 bases between them. This CDR3 has 15 amino acids. The germline V gene encodes CDR1 MGHRA and CDR2 YSYEKL. The CDR3 region has the DNA TGCGCCAGCAGCAATCGAGACAGTGCTCCTGAAAAACTGTTTTTT. It codes for CASSNRDSAPEKLFF.

The chain carries TRBV10-2 and TRBJ2-1; D remains unclear. Germline assignment: CDR1 WSHSY and CDR2 SAAADI. Trimming took 0 bases from V and 6 from J, leaving 12 bases between them. The CDR3 is 15 amino acids. The CDR3 region has the DNA TGCGCCAGCAGTGAGTCGAAAACGAGAGCCAATGAGCAGTTCTTC. The encoded protein is CASSESKTRANEQFF.